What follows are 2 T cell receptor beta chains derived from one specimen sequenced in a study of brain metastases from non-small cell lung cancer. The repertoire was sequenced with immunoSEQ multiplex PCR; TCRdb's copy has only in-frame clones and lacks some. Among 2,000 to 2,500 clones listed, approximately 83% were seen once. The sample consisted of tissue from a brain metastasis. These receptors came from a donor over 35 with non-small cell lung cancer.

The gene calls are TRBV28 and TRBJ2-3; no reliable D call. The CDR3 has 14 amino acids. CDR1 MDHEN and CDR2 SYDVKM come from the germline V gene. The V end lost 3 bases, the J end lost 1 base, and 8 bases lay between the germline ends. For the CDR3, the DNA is TGTGCCAGCAGTTTCCTGTCGGGCACAGATACGCAGTATTTT. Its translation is CASSFLSGTDTQYF.

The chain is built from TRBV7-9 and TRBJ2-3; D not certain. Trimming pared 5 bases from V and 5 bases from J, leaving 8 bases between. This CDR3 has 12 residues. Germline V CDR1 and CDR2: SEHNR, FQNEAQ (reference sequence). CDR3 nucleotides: TGTGCCAGCAGCCCCCCCGGAGATACGCAGTATTTT. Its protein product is CASSPPGDTQYF.